The 15 T cell receptor beta chains listed next were all sequenced from one sample in a study of T cell responses to AZD1222 COVID-19 vaccine. Only in-frame clones appear in the TCRdb table, and some are missing; sequencing was by immunoSEQ multiplex PCR. The sample has 150,000 or so clones, 90% seen once. The material sequenced was peripheral blood, taken 28 days after the second AZD1222 dose. The receptors derive from an adult who received the AZD1222 COVID-19 vaccine.

The V call is TRBV18, the J call TRBJ2-7, with D maybe TRBD2 (6 bases). Trimming took 3 bases from V and 3 from J, leaving 9 bases between them. Looked up from germline, CDR1 is KGHSH and CDR2 is LQKENI. The CDR3 is 13 residues long. CDR3 protein: CASSPRDLYEQYF. CDR3 in DNA: TGTGCCAGCTCACCGCGGGACCTCTACGAGCAGTACTTC.

The chain carries TRBV28 and TRBJ2-1; TRBD1 is a possible D gene (6 bases). The V end was cut by 5 bases, the J end by 6 bases, with 20 bases between. CDR3 length: 16 residues. The germline V gene encodes CDR1 MDHEN and CDR2 SYDVKM. For the CDR3, the DNA is TGTGCCAGCAGTCCTATTGGACAGTCAGATCGCAATGAGCAGTTCTTC. Its protein product is CASSPIGQSDRNEQFF.

The chain links TRBV6-5 to TRBJ2-7; 10 positions agree with TRBD2. V gave up 6 bases and J gave up 4 bases; unmatched junction bases: 9. This CDR3 comprises 15 residues. The V gene's germline CDR1 is MNHEY and CDR2 SVGAGI. As DNA, the CDR3 is TGTGCCAGCAGGTCCCAGCGGGAGGGCCTTTACGAGCAGTACTTC. Its translation is CASRSQREGLYEQYF.

The chain combines TRBV2 with TRBJ1-4, with a tentative D call TRBD1 (5 bases). The CDR3 consists of 15 residues. Germline CDR1 SNHLY, CDR2 FYNNEI. Trimming removed 10 bases at V and 2 bases at J, with 17 bases between. The CDR3 here is CATKPNQGTNEKLFF. The DNA of the CDR3 is TGTGCCACCAAACCAAACCAGGGTACTAATGAAAAACTGTTTTTT.

The chain recombines TRBV6-6 with TRBJ1-4, with 9 bases that match TRBD1. CDR1 is MNHNY and CDR2 is SVGAGI in the germline V gene (reference sequence). V was clipped by 4 bases and J by 7 bases; unmatched bases: 7. The CDR3 is 15 amino acids. The DNA of the CDR3 is TGTGCCAGCAGTTCCCCGGGACAGGGCATTGAAAAACTGTTTTTT. Residues: CASSSPGQGIEKLFF.

The chain couples TRBV18 to TRBJ1-4; no clear D. This CDR3 has 13 amino acids. Trimming took off 0 bases at V and 5 bases at J, with 4 bases between the two ends. Germline assignment: CDR1 KGHSH and CDR2 LQKENI. The CDR3 DNA is TGTGCCAGCTCACCACCGGGGAATGAAAAACTGTTTTTT. As protein: CASSPPGNEKLFF.

The CDR3 loop is CASSRTQGKEQFF. The CDR3 DNA reads as TGTGCCAGCAGCCGAACGCAGGGGAAAGAGCAGTTCTTC. V usage is TRBV6-5 and J usage is TRBJ2-1; D possibly corresponds to TRBD1 (6 bases). V was cut by 6 bases and J by 10 bases, with 16 bases left in between. Germline-derived CDR1 and CDR2 are MNHEY and SVGAGI. The CDR3 spans 13 residues.

The chain has TRBV27 and TRBJ1-5, with TRBD1 matching over 7 bases. There are 15 residues in the CDR3. Germline V gene lookup returns CDR1 MNHEY and CDR2 SMNVEV (reference sequence). V shed 6 bases and J 4 bases; nucleotides not matched to a gene: 9. In nucleotides, the CDR3 is TGTGCCAGCAGCAGAACAGGGGCTCGGAATCAGCCCCAGCATTTT. Translating gives CASSRTGARNQPQHF.

This rearrangement joins TRBV18 to TRBJ2-7; maybe TRBD1 (6 bases). Trimming removed 3 bases at V and 1 base at J, with 7 bases between. Germline-derived CDR1 and CDR2 are KGHSH and LQKENI. The CDR3 has 13 residues. The CDR3 sequence: CASSPGASYEQYF. CDR3 nucleotide sequence: TGTGCCAGCTCACCGGGGGCTTCCTACGAGCAGTACTTC. Supplemented by reference TRBV18 and TRBJ2-7, the full variable domain reads NAGVMQNPRHLVRRRGQEARLRCSPMKGHSHVYWYRQLPEEGLKFMVYLQKENIIDESGMPKERFSAEFPKEGPSILRIQQVVRGDSAAYFCASSPGASYEQYFGPGTRLTVT.

V gene TRBV2 combines with J gene TRBJ2-2, with D possibly TRBD1 on 5 matching bases. Trimming cost V 5 bases and J 1 base, with 14 bases left between them. The CDR3 is 16 residues long. Per germline, CDR1 SNHLY and CDR2 FYNNEI. The CDR3, as DNA: TGTGCCAGCAGTTTTCAGGGCTTGCAGAACACCGGGGAGCTGTTTTTT. Amino acids: CASSFQGLQNTGELFF.

The chain recombines TRBV10-3 with TRBJ1-4; 7 nucleotides match TRBD1. The ends lost 10 bases at V and 0 bases at J; junction bases unmatched: 8. Per germline, CDR1 ENHRY and CDR2 SYGVKD. This CDR3 has 15 amino acids. In DNA, the CDR3 is TGTGCCACCCGGGACAGTTCCACAACTAATGAAAAACTGTTTTTT. Protein: CATRDSSTTNEKLFF.

The rearrangement links TRBV2 to TRBJ1-6; D ambiguous. CDR1 is SNHLY and CDR2 is FYNNEI in the germline V gene. The CDR3 is 16 residues long. The V end lost 4 bases, the J end lost 2 bases, and 12 bases lay between the germline ends. CDR3 in amino acids: CASSVSSGAYNSPLHF. Here the CDR3 DNA reads TGTGCCAGCAGTGTTAGTTCAGGTGCCTATAATTCACCCCTCCACTTT.

The chain is built from TRBV2 and TRBJ1-5, with TRBD1 matching over 7 bases. CDR3 length: 14 amino acids. Germline CDR1 is SNHLY and CDR2 is FYNNEI. Trimming removed 6 bases from V and 7 bases from J; junction bases left unmatched: 9. The CDR3 reads CASRLRQGTQPQHF. In DNA form, the CDR3 reads TGTGCCAGCAGATTAAGACAGGGAACGCAGCCCCAGCATTTT.

The chain joins TRBV7-2 to TRBJ2-1; 11 bases fit TRBD2. The germline V gene encodes CDR1 SGHTA and CDR2 FQGNSA. J was trimmed by 10 bases and V by 7 bases; bases with no gene match: 6. CDR3 length: 13 amino acids. The CDR3 sequence is CASKASGRSEQFF. Written as DNA, the CDR3 is TGTGCCAGCAAGGCTAGCGGGAGGTCGGAGCAGTTCTTC.

This clone was seen only once. The chain joins TRBV7-2 to TRBJ2-5; D is possibly TRBD2 (5 bases). There are 15 residues in the CDR3. V was cut by 1 base and J by 2 bases, with 11 bases left in between. Germline loops: CDR1 SGHTA, CDR2 FQGNSA. The CDR3 nucleotides read TGTGCCAGCAGCTTAGGGGCTGGAGGACAAGAGACCCAGTACTTC. Its translation is CASSLGAGGQETQYF.